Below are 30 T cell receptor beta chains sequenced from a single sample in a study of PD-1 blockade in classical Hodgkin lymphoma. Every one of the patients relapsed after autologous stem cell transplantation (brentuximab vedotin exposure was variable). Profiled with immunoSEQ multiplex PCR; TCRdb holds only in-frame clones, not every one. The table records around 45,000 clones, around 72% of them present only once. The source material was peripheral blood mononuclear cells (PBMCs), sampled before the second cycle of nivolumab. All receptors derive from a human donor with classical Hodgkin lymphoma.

CDR3 sequence: CASEGTFRAGYTF. The CDR3 DNA reads TGTGCCAGCGAAGGGACCTTCAGAGCTGGCTACACCTTC. V gene TRBV6-5 combines with J gene TRBJ1-2; D might be TRBD1 (5 bases). Trimming took 8 bases from V and 7 from J, leaving 17 bases between them. CDR1 is MNHEY and CDR2 is SVGAGI in the germline V gene. CDR3 size: 13 residues.

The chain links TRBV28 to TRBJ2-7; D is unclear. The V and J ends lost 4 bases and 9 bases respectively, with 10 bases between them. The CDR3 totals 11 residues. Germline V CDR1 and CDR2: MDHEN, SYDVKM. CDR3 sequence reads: CASSWGTSQYF. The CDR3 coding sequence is TGTGCCAGCAGTTGGGGTACGTCGCAGTACTTC.

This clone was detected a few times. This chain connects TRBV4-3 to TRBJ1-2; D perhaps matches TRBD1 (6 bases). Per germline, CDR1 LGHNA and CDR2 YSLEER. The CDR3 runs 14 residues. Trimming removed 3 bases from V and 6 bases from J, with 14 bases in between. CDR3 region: CASSQSWGQDGYTF. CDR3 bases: TGCGCCAGCAGCCAGAGCTGGGGGCAAGATGGCTACACCTTC.

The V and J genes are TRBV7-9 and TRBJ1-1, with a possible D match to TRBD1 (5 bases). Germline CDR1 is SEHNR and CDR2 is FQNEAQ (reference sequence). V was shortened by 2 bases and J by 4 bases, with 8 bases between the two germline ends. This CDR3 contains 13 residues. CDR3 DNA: TGTGCCAGCAGCTTACGACAGCTCACTGAAGCTTTCTTT. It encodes CASSLRQLTEAFF.

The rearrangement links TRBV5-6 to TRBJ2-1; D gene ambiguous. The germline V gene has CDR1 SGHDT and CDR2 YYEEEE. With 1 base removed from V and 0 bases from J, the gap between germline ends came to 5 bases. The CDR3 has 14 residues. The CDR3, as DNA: TGTGCCAGCAGCTTGCAGAGCTCCTACAATGAGCAGTTCTTC. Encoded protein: CASSLQSSYNEQFF.

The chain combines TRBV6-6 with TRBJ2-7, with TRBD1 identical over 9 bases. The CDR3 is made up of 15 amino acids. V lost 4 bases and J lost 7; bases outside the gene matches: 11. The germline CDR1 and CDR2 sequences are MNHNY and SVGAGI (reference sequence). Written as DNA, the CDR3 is TGTGCCAGCAGTTCGGGACAGGGAAACTTGTGGGAGCAGTACTTC. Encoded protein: CASSSGQGNLWEQYF.

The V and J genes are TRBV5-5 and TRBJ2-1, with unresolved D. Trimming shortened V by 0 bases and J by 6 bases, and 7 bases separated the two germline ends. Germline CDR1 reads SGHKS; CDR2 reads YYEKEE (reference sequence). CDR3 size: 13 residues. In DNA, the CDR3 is TGTGCCAGCAGCTTGGTAGCAGCCAATGAGCAGTTCTTC. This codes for CASSLVAANEQFF.

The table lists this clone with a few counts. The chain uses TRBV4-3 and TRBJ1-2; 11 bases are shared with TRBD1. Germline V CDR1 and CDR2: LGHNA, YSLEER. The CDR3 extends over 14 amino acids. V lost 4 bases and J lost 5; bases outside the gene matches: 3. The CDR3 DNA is TGCGCCAGCAGCCGGACAGGGGGCGATTATGGCTACACCTTC. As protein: CASSRTGGDYGYTF.

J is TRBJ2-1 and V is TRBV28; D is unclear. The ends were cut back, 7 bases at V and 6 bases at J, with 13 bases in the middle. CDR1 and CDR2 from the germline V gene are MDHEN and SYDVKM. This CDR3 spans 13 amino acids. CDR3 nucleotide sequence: TGTGCCAGCACGTCGTACTATGTCAATGAGCAGTTCTTC. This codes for CASTSYYVNEQFF.

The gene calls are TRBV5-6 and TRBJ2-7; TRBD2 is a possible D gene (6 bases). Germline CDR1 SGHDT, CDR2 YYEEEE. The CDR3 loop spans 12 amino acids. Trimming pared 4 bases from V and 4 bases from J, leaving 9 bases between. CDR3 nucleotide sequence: TGTGCCAGCAGCACCGGGGGATACGAGCAGTACTTC. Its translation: CASSTGGYEQYF.

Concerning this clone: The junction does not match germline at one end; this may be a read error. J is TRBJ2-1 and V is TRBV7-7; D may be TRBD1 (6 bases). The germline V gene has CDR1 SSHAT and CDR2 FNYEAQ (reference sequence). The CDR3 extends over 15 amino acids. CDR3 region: CASSLFQGLGNEQFF. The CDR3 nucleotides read TGTGCTAGCAGCTTATTCCAGGGGTTGGGCAATGAGCAGTTCTTC.

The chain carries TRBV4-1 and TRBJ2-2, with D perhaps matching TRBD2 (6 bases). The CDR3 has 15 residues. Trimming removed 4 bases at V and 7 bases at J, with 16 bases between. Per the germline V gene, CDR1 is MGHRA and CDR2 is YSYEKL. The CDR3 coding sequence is TGCGCCAGCAGCCCCCCCGGGGTGGGGGGCGGGGAGCTGTTTTTT. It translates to CASSPPGVGGGELFF.

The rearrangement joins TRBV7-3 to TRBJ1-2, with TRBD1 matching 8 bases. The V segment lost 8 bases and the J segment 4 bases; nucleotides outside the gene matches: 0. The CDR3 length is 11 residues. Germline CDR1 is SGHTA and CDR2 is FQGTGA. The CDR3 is CASGTGYGYTF. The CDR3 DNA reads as TGTGCCAGCGGGACAGGCTATGGCTACACCTTC.

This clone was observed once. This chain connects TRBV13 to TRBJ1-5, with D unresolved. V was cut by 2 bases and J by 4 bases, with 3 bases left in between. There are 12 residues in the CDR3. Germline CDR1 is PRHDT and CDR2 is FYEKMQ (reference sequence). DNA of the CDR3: TGTGCCAGCAGCTTACCGAATCAGCCCCAGCATTTT. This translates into CASSLPNQPQHF.

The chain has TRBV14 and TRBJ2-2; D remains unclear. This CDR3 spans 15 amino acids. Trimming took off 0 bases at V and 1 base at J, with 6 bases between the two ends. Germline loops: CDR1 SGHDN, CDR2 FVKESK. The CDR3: CASSQELQNTGELFF. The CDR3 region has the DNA TGTGCCAGCAGCCAAGAACTCCAGAACACCGGGGAGCTGTTTTTT.

CDR3 amino acids: CASRDYGYTF. The CDR3 DNA follows: TGTGCCAGCAGGGACTATGGCTACACCTTC. This rearrangement joins TRBV2 to TRBJ1-2; D not resolved. The CDR3 has 10 amino acids. Germline V CDR1 and CDR2: SNHLY, FYNNEI. The V end lost 6 bases, the J end lost 3 bases, and 2 bases lay between the germline ends.

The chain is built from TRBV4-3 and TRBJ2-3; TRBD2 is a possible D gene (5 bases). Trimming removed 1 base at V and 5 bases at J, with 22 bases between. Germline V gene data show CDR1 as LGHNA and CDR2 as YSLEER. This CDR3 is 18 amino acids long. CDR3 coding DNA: TGCGCCAGCAGCCAAGTCCCCGTCCGATCTAGAGAGGGAGATACGCAGTATTTT. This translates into CASSQVPVRSREGDTQYF.

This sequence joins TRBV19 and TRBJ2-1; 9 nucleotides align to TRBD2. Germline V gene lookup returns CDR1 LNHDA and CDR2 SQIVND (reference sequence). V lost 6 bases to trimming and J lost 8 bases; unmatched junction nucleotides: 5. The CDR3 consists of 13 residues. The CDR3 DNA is TGTGCCAGTAGATTTAGCGGGAGCGATGAGCAGTTCTTC. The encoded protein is CASRFSGSDEQFF.

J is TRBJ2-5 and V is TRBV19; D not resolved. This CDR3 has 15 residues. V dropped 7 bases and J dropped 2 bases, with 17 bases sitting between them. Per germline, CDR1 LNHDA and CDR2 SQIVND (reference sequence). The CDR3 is CASTPGGILQETQYF. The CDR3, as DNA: TGTGCCAGTACTCCGGGTGGAATACTTCAAGAGACCCAGTACTTC.

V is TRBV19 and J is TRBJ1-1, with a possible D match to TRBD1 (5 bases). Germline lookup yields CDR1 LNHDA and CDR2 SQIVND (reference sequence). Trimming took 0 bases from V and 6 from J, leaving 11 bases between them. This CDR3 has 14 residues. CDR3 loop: CASSIDSGRAEAFF. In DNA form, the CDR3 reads TGTGCCAGTAGTATAGACTCAGGGAGGGCTGAAGCTTTCTTT.

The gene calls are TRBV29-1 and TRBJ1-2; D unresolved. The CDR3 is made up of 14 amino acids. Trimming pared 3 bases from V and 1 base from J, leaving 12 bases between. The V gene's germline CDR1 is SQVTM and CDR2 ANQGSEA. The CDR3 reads CSVDSQDYNYGYTF. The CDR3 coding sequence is TGCAGCGTTGATTCCCAAGATTATAACTATGGCTACACCTTC.

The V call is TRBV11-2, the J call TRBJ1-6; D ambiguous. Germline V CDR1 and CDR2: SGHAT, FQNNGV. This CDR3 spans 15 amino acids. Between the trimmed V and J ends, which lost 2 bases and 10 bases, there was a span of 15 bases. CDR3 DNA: TGTGCCAGCAGCTTATTAGGATTAGGAGTGTCACCCCTCCACTTT. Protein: CASSLLGLGVSPLHF.

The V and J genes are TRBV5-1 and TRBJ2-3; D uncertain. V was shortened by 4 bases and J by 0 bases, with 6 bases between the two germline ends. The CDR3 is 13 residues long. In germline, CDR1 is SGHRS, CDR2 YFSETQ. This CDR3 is CASSETSTDTQYF. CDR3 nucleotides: TGCGCCAGCAGCGAAACTAGCACAGATACGCAGTATTTT. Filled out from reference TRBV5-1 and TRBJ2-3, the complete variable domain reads KAGVTQTPRYLIKTRGQQVTLSCSPISGHRSVSWYQQTPGQGLQFLFEYFSETQRNKGNFPGRFSGRQFSNSRSEMNVSTLELGDSALYLCASSETSTDTQYFGPGTRLTVL.

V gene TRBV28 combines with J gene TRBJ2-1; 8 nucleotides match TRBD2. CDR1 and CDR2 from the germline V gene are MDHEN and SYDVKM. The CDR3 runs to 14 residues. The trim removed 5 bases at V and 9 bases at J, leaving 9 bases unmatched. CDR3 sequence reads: CASSTPTSDSEQFF. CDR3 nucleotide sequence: TGTGCCAGCAGTACCCCGACTAGCGACAGTGAGCAGTTCTTC.

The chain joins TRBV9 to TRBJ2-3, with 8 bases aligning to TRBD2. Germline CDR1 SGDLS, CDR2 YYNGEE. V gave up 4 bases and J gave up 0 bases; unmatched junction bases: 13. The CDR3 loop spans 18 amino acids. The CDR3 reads CASSHPDAGLASTDTQYF. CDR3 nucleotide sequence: TGTGCCAGCAGCCACCCTGACGCCGGACTAGCTAGCACAGATACGCAGTATTTT.

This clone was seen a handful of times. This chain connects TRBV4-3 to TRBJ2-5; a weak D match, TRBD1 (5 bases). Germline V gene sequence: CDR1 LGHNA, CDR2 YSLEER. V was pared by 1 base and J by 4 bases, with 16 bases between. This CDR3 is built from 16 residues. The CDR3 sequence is CASSQGGVQRGETQYF. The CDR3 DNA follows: TGCGCCAGCAGCCAAGGGGGCGTTCAAAGAGGAGAGACCCAGTACTTC.

This CDR3 reads CAIGEGMATEAFF. The CDR3 bases are TGTGCCATCGGGGAGGGTATGGCCACTGAAGCTTTCTTT. This chain joins TRBV10-3 and TRBJ1-1, with D hard to call. V gave up 8 bases and J gave up 4 bases, with 14 bases separating them. CDR1 is ENHRY, CDR2 SYGVKD, per germline. The CDR3 loop spans 13 amino acids.

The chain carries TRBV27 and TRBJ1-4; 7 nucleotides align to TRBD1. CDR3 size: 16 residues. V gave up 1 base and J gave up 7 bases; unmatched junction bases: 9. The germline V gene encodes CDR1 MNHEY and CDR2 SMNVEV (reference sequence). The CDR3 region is CASSLWITGVGEKLFF. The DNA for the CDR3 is TGTGCCAGCAGTTTATGGATTACAGGGGTCGGTGAAAAACTGTTTTTT.

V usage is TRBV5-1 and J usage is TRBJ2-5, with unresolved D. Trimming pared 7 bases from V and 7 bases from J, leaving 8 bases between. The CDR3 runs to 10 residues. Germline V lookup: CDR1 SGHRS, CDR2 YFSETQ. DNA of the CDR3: TGCGCCAGCGGAGAAGGGACCCAGTACTTC. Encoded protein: CASGEGTQYF.

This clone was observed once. CDR3 nucleotide sequence: TGTGCCAGCAGTGAGGGCGAGCAGTACTTC. It encodes CASSEGEQYF. This chain links TRBV25-1 with TRBJ2-7; no definite D call. Trimming shortened V by 3 bases and J by 6 bases, and 3 bases separated the two germline ends. Per germline, CDR1 MGHDK and CDR2 SYGVNS. The CDR3 sequence is 10 residues long.